This TCR beta chain is from a study of T cell responses to AZD1222 COVID-19 vaccine. Sequencing used immunoSEQ multiplex PCR; TCRdb keeps in-frame clones, though not all of them. The sample has roughly 42,000 clones, just over 85% seen once. Notes on this clone: Its antigen is undetermined.

V shed 2 bases and J shed 4 bases, with 11 bases lying between them. The germline CDR1 and CDR2 sequences are LGHNA and YNFKEQ. The CDR3 totals 14 residues. Study results and caveats: At baseline, seropositivity was found in only a handful of AZD1222 recipients. Spike-specific TCR breadth and depth both grew after two AZD1222 doses. Spike was spanned by vaccine-associated CD4 TCRs, which were dominant at 160-218 and 743-854. White British donors predominated, females outnumbered males, and clonal diversity was possibly underestimated.

The sample was peripheral blood, taken 28 days after the second dose of the MenACWY control vaccine. V usage is TRBV4-2 and J usage is TRBJ1-2; tentative D call: TRBD1 (5 bases). This TCR was recovered from an adult who received the MenACWY meningococcal vaccine as a control. The CDR3 DNA reads TGTGCCAGCAGCCAATTGGGGGAGAGCTATGGCTACACCTTC. Encoded protein: CASSQLGESYGYTF.